The clone carrying this TCR beta chain showed up just once. Antigen: not known. The donors were part of the roughly 120-subject validation cohort, which stood apart from the roughly 700-subject first cohort. The data were produced by immunoSEQ multiplex PCR, yet TCRdb's version contains in-frame clones alone and is incomplete. Found here are 110,000 or so clones, roughly 90% of them singletons; the top ten hold 2% to 2.5%. The CDR3 consists of 12 residues. CDR1 is MNHNS, CDR2 SASEGT, per germline. Between the trimmed V and J ends, which lost 6 bases and 7 bases, there was a span of 10 bases. These data belong to a study of cytomegalovirus exposure and HLA in healthy donors. Study-level background: According to later analysis, the same platform produced the 120 validation and 666 first-cohort repertoires.

Broader study findings: Altogether, more than 150 TCR beta chains were recorded as cytomegalovirus-associated.

The sequenced sample consisted of PBMCs. The clonotype was recovered from a young woman in good health and CMV-seronegative. The V call is TRBV6-1, the J call TRBJ2-1; D is uncertain. The CDR3 is CASSPRINEQFF. DNA for the CDR3: TGTGCCAGCAGCCCGAGGATAAATGAGCAGTTCTTC.